One sample yielded the 19 T cell receptor beta chains listed below, sequenced in a study of T cell responses to AZD1222 COVID-19 vaccine. Sequencing was performed with immunoSEQ multiplex PCR; in TCRdb, only in-frame clones are kept and a portion is missing. The repertoire holds 110,000 to 150,000 clones, with roughly 90% as singletons. Here the sequenced sample was peripheral blood, taken 28 days after the second AZD1222 dose. The source of these receptors is an adult who received the AZD1222 COVID-19 vaccine.

V usage is TRBV15 and J usage is TRBJ1-2; D uncertain. This CDR3 is 13 amino acids long. Trimming stripped 5 bases from V and 8 bases from J, with 15 bases between. Germline CDR1 is LNHNV and CDR2 is YYDKDF (reference sequence). DNA for the CDR3: TGTGCCACCAGCTCGGATCCCACTAGGGGCTACACCTTC. It encodes CATSSDPTRGYTF. The variable domain in full, completed from reference TRBV15 and TRBJ1-2, reads DAMVIQNPRYQVTQFGKPVTLSCSQTLNHNVMYWYQQKSSQAPKLLFHYYDKDFNNEADTPDNFQSRRPNTSFCFLDIRSPGLGDTAMYLCATSSDPTRGYTFGSGTRLTVV.

The chain is built from TRBV28 and TRBJ1-5, with 8 positions matching TRBD1. V gave up 5 bases and J gave up 0 bases; unmatched junction bases: 3. CDR3 length: 15 amino acids. Germline CDR1 is MDHEN and CDR2 is SYDVKM. CDR3: CASSPGQVSNQPQHF. Written as DNA, the CDR3 is TGTGCCAGCAGTCCGGGACAGGTTAGCAATCAGCCCCAGCATTTT.

V usage is TRBV6-5 and J usage is TRBJ1-1; tentatively, D is TRBD1 (6 bases). Trimming removed 7 bases at V and 0 bases at J, with 15 bases between. In germline, CDR1 is MNHEY, CDR2 SVGAGI. This CDR3 has 15 amino acids. CDR3 sequence reads: CASKRGTKMNTEAFF. The DNA for the CDR3 is TGTGCCAGCAAAAGGGGGACGAAAATGAACACTGAAGCTTTCTTT.

The chain links TRBV12-3 or TRBV12-4 to TRBJ1-2; D not resolved. V was shortened by 5 bases and J by 6 bases, with 7 bases between the two germline ends. The CDR3 length is 11 residues. The CDR3 DNA reads TGTGCCAGCAGTCCGAGAGATGGCTACACCTTC. Its translation is CASSPRDGYTF.

J is TRBJ2-1 and V is TRBV12-5; D gene ambiguous. The CDR3 length is 12 residues. Germline V CDR1 and CDR2: LGHNT, FRNRAP. V was trimmed by 0 bases and J by 10 bases, leaving 7 bases between them. CDR3 sequence reads: CASGLVLQEQFF. In DNA, the CDR3 is TGTGCTAGTGGTTTGGTACTCCAGGAGCAGTTCTTC.

The chain combines TRBV5-1 with TRBJ1-3; 8 nucleotides align to TRBD1. The germline V gene encodes CDR1 SGHRS and CDR2 YFSETQ. CDR3 length equals 15 residues. V shed 1 base, J shed 2 bases, and the junction held 2 bases outside the gene matches. The CDR3: CASSLQGAAGNTIYF. As DNA, the CDR3 is TGCGCCAGCAGCTTGCAGGGGGCCGCTGGAAACACCATATATTTT.

This chain uses TRBV6-5 with TRBJ1-1; unclear D gene. Germline-derived CDR1 and CDR2 are MNHEY and SVGAGI. Trimming stripped 6 bases from V and 0 bases from J, with 11 bases between. This CDR3 comprises 14 residues. This CDR3 reads CASSIGSMNTEAFF. CDR3 bases: TGTGCCAGCAGCATAGGAAGCATGAACACTGAAGCTTTCTTT.

The chain has TRBV5-6 and TRBJ1-1; D is unresolved. The CDR3 consists of 16 residues. The V and J ends lost 4 bases and 1 base respectively, with 17 bases between them. Germline V gene sequence: CDR1 SGHDT, CDR2 YYEEEE. The CDR3 nucleotides read TGTGCCAGCAGCCCCGAGGGCCTGTTTGGGAACACTGAAGCTTTCTTT. Encoded protein: CASSPEGLFGNTEAFF.

V and J are TRBV6-1 and TRBJ2-2, with TRBD2 matching over 8 bases. Unmatched junction bases numbered 8, after V lost 2 bases and J lost 6 bases. The CDR3 loop spans 16 amino acids. Germline CDR1 is MNHNS and CDR2 is SASEGT. DNA for the CDR3: TGTGCCAGCAGTGAACACGGGAGGGCCGTGGCCGGGGAGCTGTTTTTT. This codes for CASSEHGRAVAGELFF.

The count of this clone is one. The V call is TRBV4-2, the J call TRBJ2-7; tentatively, D is TRBD2 (6 bases). Trimming removed 1 base at V and 4 bases at J, with 11 bases between. Germline CDR1 reads LGHNA; CDR2 reads YNFKEQ. The CDR3 is 14 amino acids. CDR3 sequence reads: CASSQVGSGYEQYF. In DNA form, the CDR3 reads TGTGCCAGCAGCCAAGTGGGTAGCGGATACGAGCAGTACTTC.

V usage is TRBV24-1 and J usage is TRBJ2-4; the D is unclear. Germline V CDR1 and CDR2: KGHDR, SFDVKD. The CDR3 loop spans 13 amino acids. Between the trimmed V and J ends, which lost 4 bases and 8 bases, there was a span of 11 bases. The CDR3 sequence is CATSDGPGDIQYF. The CDR3 nucleotides are TGTGCCACCAGTGACGGGCCTGGTGACATTCAGTACTTC.

The CDR3 DNA sequence: TGTGCCAGCAGCCCGAGAAATTTTGGGAGCAATCAGCCCCAGCATTTT. It codes for CASSPRNFGSNQPQHF. The chain joins TRBV11-3 to TRBJ1-5; D is ambiguous. CDR1 and CDR2 (germline): SGHNT, YENEEA. The V end was cut by 5 bases, the J end by 1 base, with 15 bases between. The CDR3 consists of 16 residues. The variable domain in full, completed from reference TRBV11-3 and TRBJ1-5, reads EAGVVQSPRYKIIEKKQPVAFWCNPISGHNTLYWYLQNLGQGPELLIRYENEEAVDDSQLPKDRFSAERLKGVDSTLKIQPAELGDSAVYLCASSPRNFGSNQPQHFGDGTRLSIL.

This chain uses TRBV27 with TRBJ2-7; the D gene is possibly TRBD2 (6 bases). This CDR3 has 14 amino acids. Trimming shortened V by 7 bases and J by 2 bases, and 15 bases separated the two germline ends. Germline CDR1 and CDR2: MNHEY and SMNVEV (reference sequence). CDR3 sequence (DNA): TGTGCCAGCACCTGGGGGGACGGAGCCTACGAGCAGTACTTC. Protein product: CASTWGDGAYEQYF.

The chain joins TRBV28 to TRBJ2-1; TRBD2 matches 9 bases. This CDR3 comprises 17 residues. Trimming removed 1 base from V and 4 bases from J; junction bases left unmatched: 8. Germline CDR1 is MDHEN and CDR2 is SYDVKM. CDR3 nucleotides: TGTGCCAGCAGTTTATTGGGCCGACTAGCGGTATACAATGAGCAGTTCTTC. This sequence encodes CASSLLGRLAVYNEQFF. Full variable domain (missing parts from reference TRBV28 and TRBJ2-1): DVKVTQSSRYLVKRTGEKVFLECVQDMDHENMFWYRQDPGLGLRLIYFSYDVKMKEKGDIPEGYSVSREKKERFSLILESASTNQTSMYLCASSLLGRLAVYNEQFFGPGTRLTVL.

This clone has more than one count but fewer than ten. The rearrangement uses TRBV18 and TRBJ1-2, with D unresolved. The germline V gene has CDR1 KGHSH and CDR2 LQKENI. This CDR3 spans 15 amino acids. V lost 3 bases to trimming and J lost 8 bases, with 19 bases between them. CDR3 loop: CASSPDSRSVKGYTF. In nucleotides, the CDR3 is TGTGCCAGCTCACCGGATTCCCGGAGCGTGAAAGGCTACACCTTC.

V gene TRBV7-8 combines with J gene TRBJ1-3; 7 nucleotides align to TRBD1. J gave up 4 bases and V 4 bases, and 1 base lay outside the gene matches. The germline V gene encodes CDR1 SGHVS and CDR2 FQNEAQ. The CDR3 is made up of 13 amino acids. The CDR3 DNA is TGTGCCAGCAGCTGGGGACAGGGAAACACCATATATTTT. Its translation is CASSWGQGNTIYF.

The chain joins TRBV2 to TRBJ2-3; tentatively, D is TRBD2 (5 bases). V lost 1 base and J lost 2, with 7 bases in between. The germline V gene has CDR1 SNHLY and CDR2 FYNNEI. This CDR3 region has 14 residues. The chain's CDR3 is CASSEGGPTDTQYF. The CDR3 DNA is TGTGCCAGCAGTGAAGGAGGGCCCACAGATACGCAGTATTTT.

The chain is built from TRBV11-3 and TRBJ2-1, with TRBD1 identical over 9 bases. The V and J ends lost 6 bases and 5 bases, in that order; junction bases with no gene match: 5. Germline CDR1 reads SGHNT; CDR2 reads YENEEA. This CDR3 has 14 amino acids. The CDR3 sequence is CASRQGAGDNEQFF. Here the CDR3 DNA reads TGTGCCAGCAGACAGGGGGCAGGAGACAATGAGCAGTTCTTC. Using reference TRBV11-3 and TRBJ2-1 for the parts outside the CDR3, the full variable domain is EAGVVQSPRYKIIEKKQPVAFWCNPISGHNTLYWYLQNLGQGPELLIRYENEEAVDDSQLPKDRFSAERLKGVDSTLKIQPAELGDSAVYLCASRQGAGDNEQFFGPGTRLTVL.

This chain connects TRBV3-1 (or the pseudogene TRBV3-2) to TRBJ1-1; tentative D call: TRBD1 (5 bases). The germline V gene has CDR1 LGHDT and CDR2 YNNKEL (reference sequence). Deletions cut 4 bases from V and 10 bases from J, with 13 bases between. The CDR3 spans 12 residues. CDR3 loop: CASSPRLGGAFF. For the CDR3, the DNA is TGTGCCAGCAGCCCAAGACTCGGGGGAGCTTTCTTT.